This T cell receptor beta chain was sequenced for a study of glioma-infiltrating T cells. Findings of the study overall: Gliomas, especially low-grade, showed above-expected tissue-blood divergence; non-neoplastic patients showed below. CDR3 overlap between tissue and blood was very small.

On this clonotype: Its antigen is not known.

V was trimmed by 4 bases and J by 5 bases, leaving 7 bases between them. This CDR3 contains 12 residues. Germline V CDR1 and CDR2: KGHSH, LQKENI. The iRepertoire nested amplicon-rescue multiplex PCR amplified TCR alpha and beta CDR3s from RNA. Tissue mRNA or PBMC total RNA, 100-400 ng, went into one-step reverse transcription and amplification. TCRdb itself ran the multiplex PCR reads through MiXCR, one entry per CDR3 protein. Of roughly 100,000 distinct CDR3 sequences listed, about 30% are singletons. This sequence originates from a human donor with low-grade glioma or glioblastoma, undergoing nonglioma brain surgery, or in good health (not recorded which). The genes are TRBV18 and TRBJ2-3; D ambiguous. The sequenced sample was glioma tissue, nonneoplastic brain tissue, or PBMCs (not recorded which). As DNA, the CDR3 is TGTGCCAGCTCACGGACGGAAGATACGCAGTATTTT. Protein sequence: CASSRTEDTQYF.